What follows describes a single TCR beta chain. The data were taken from a study of identical twins. TCRdb re-analysed the 5' RACE reads in MiXCR, keeping a single row per CDR3 protein. The sample lists 1,800,000 or so distinct CDR3 sequences; less than 40% were seen once. The clonotype comes from a newborn girl in good health. Sequenced: cord blood.

CDR3 residues: CASSPGQVRSDTQYF. CDR3 nucleotide sequence: TGTGCCAGCAGTCCAGGACAGGTGAGATCAGATACGCAGTATTTT. The V call is TRBV12-3 or TRBV12-4, the J call TRBJ2-3; TRBD1 matches 7 bases. Trimming removed 5 bases from V and 4 bases from J; junction bases left unmatched: 9. The CDR3 totals 15 residues.